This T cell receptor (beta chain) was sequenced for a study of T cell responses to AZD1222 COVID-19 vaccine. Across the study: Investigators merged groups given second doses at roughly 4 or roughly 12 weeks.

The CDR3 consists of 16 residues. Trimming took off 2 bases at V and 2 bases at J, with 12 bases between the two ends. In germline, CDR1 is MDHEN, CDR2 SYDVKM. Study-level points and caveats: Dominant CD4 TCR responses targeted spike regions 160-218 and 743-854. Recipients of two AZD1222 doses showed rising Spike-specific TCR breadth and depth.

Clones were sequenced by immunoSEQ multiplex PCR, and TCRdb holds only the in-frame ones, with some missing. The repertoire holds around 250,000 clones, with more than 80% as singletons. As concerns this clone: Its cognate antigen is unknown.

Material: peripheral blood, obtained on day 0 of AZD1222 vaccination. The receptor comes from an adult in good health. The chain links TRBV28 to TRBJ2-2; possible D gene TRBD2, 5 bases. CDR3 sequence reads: CASSLGGRSNTGELFF. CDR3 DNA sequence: TGTGCCAGCAGTTTAGGAGGCAGGTCAAACACCGGGGAGCTGTTTTTT. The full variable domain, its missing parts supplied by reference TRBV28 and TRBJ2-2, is DVKVTQSSRYLVKRTGEKVFLECVQDMDHENMFWYRQDPGLGLRLIYFSYDVKMKEKGDIPEGYSVSREKKERFSLILESASTNQTSMYLCASSLGGRSNTGELFFGEGSRLTVL.